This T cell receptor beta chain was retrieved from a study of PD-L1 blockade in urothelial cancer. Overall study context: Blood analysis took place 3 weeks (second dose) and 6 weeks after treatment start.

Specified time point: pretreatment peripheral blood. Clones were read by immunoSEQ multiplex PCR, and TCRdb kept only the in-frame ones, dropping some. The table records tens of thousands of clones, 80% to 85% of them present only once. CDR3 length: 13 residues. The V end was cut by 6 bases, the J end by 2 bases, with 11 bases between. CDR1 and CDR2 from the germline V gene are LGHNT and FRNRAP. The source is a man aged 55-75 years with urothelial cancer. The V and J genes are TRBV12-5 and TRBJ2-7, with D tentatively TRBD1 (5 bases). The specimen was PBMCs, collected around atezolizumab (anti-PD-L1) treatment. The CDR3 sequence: CASGPDSTYEQYF. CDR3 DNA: TGTGCTAGTGGACCAGACAGCACCTACGAGCAGTACTTC.